Listed here are 22 T cell receptor beta chains from one sample, sequenced in a study of cytotoxic CD8 clonotypes in ibrutinib-treated CLL. Here immunoSEQ multiplex PCR was the method, and the copy in TCRdb shows in-frame clones only, minus some. This table holds about 140,000 clones, 77% found once. Specimen: PBMCs, collected after 12 months of ibrutinib treatment. These receptors were taken from a human donor with chronic lymphocytic leukemia.

Here the CDR3 reads CASSQEQSGSNQPQHF. The DNA for the CDR3 is TGTGCCAGCAGCCAAGAACAGTCAGGGAGCAATCAGCCCCAGCATTTT. The chain joins TRBV4-2 to TRBJ1-5, with D tentatively TRBD1 (5 bases). This CDR3 has 16 residues. V lost 0 bases to trimming and J lost 1 base, with 10 bases between them. CDR1 and CDR2 from the germline V gene are LGHNA and YNFKEQ.

The chain has TRBV6-6 and TRBJ1-3, with D maybe TRBD1 (6 bases). The CDR3 has 16 residues. Germline V CDR1 and CDR2: MNHNY, SVGAGI (reference sequence). The V and J ends lost 8 bases and 0 bases respectively, with 17 bases between them. The CDR3 nucleotides are TGTGCCAGCGGAAAAAGACGGACAGACTCTGGAAACACCATATATTTT. This gives the protein CASGKRRTDSGNTIYF.

The chain has TRBV18 and TRBJ2-1; 11 bases line up with TRBD2. Germline CDR1 and CDR2: KGHSH and LQKENI. The CDR3 spans 15 residues. With 1 base clipped from V and 9 bases from J, the junction kept 5 bases outside the gene matches. Here the CDR3 DNA reads TGTGCCAGCTCACCACGCTTGCTAGCGGGAGGTGAGCAGTTCTTC. Translated: CASSPRLLAGGEQFF.

The chain couples TRBV7-9 to TRBJ2-7; 8 nucleotides align to TRBD1. The germline gives CDR1 SEHNR, CDR2 FQNEAQ (reference sequence). V lost 5 bases, J lost 0 bases, and 9 bases stayed unmatched. This CDR3 spans 16 amino acids. The CDR3, as DNA: TGTGCCAGCAGCCCCACGGGACAGGCGAGCTCCTACGAGCAGTACTTC. It codes for CASSPTGQASSYEQYF.

This chain joins TRBV5-5 and TRBJ2-2; 11 bases fit TRBD1. CDR1 is SGHKS, CDR2 YYEKEE, per germline (reference sequence). V dropped 4 bases and J dropped 7; count of bases not matched to a gene: 6. The CDR3 loop spans 15 amino acids. The CDR3 spells CASSPGQGAGGELFF. DNA for the CDR3: TGTGCCAGCAGCCCAGGACAGGGGGCCGGCGGGGAGCTGTTTTTT.

V usage is TRBV19 and J usage is TRBJ2-7, with D perhaps matching TRBD1 (6 bases). Between the trimmed V and J ends, which lost 5 bases and 5 bases, there was a span of 16 bases. The germline CDR1 and CDR2 sequences are LNHDA and SQIVND (reference sequence). The CDR3 consists of 14 residues. Here the CDR3 DNA reads TGTGCCAGTAGTCCCTGGGACATGGACCACGAGCAGTACTTC. As protein: CASSPWDMDHEQYF. Filled out from reference TRBV19 and TRBJ2-7, the complete variable domain reads DGGITQSPKYLFRKEGQNVTLSCEQNLNHDAMYWYRQDPGQGLRLIYYSQIVNDFQKGDIAEGYSVSREKKESFPLTVTSAQKNPTAFYLCASSPWDMDHEQYFGPGTRLTVT.

The chain recombines TRBV5-1 with TRBJ1-4; D remains unclear. The germline V and J ends were trimmed by 3 bases and 4 bases, with 22 bases remaining between them. CDR1 is SGHRS and CDR2 is YFSETQ in the germline V gene. CDR3 length equals 18 residues. CDR3 nucleotide sequence: TGCGCCAGCAGCTCATCACCTAAATCGGGCGAGCATAATGAAAAACTGTTTTTT. Translating it yields CASSSSPKSGEHNEKLFF. The whole variable domain, filled in from reference TRBV5-1 and TRBJ1-4, reads KAGVTQTPRYLIKTRGQQVTLSCSPISGHRSVSWYQQTPGQGLQFLFEYFSETQRNKGNFPGRFSGRQFSNSRSEMNVSTLELGDSALYLCASSSSPKSGEHNEKLFFGSGTQLSVL.

This clone has only a few counts. V usage is TRBV4-2 and J usage is TRBJ2-7; TRBD2 matches 9 bases. V shed 4 bases, J shed 2 bases, and the junction held 9 bases outside the gene matches. From germline, CDR1 is LGHNA and CDR2 YNFKEQ. This CDR3 has 16 amino acids. The CDR3 loop reads CASSPYAGGEAYEQYF. The CDR3 DNA follows: TGTGCCAGCAGCCCTTATGCGGGAGGGGAGGCCTACGAGCAGTACTTC.

This sequence joins TRBV4-1 and TRBJ2-5; TRBD2 aligns across 12 bases. Trimming took 8 bases from V and 3 from J; bases not matched to a gene: 4. The CDR3 covers 14 residues. CDR1 is MGHRA and CDR2 is YSYEKL in the germline V gene. CDR3 coding DNA: TGCGCCAGCCGGACTAGCGGGGCTGAAGAGACCCAGTACTTC. Its translation is CASRTSGAEETQYF.

The genes are TRBV5-1 and TRBJ2-7; 11 bases fit TRBD2. The CDR3 extends over 14 amino acids. V lost 4 bases and J lost 2; bases outside the gene matches: 2. Germline-derived CDR1 and CDR2 are SGHRS and YFSETQ. The CDR3 coding sequence is TGCGCCAGCAGCGTAGCGGGAGGGGCCTACGAGCAGTACTTC. Translating it yields CASSVAGGAYEQYF.

The sample holds a few counts of this clone. The rearrangement links TRBV6-5 to TRBJ1-5; a weak D match, TRBD1 (6 bases). The CDR3 runs 14 residues. Germline values: CDR1 MNHEY, CDR2 SVGAGI. Trimming pared 6 bases from V and 4 bases from J, leaving 13 bases between. CDR3 DNA sequence: TGTGCCAGCAGCACCGGACAGAAGAATCAGCCCCAGCATTTT. Its translation: CASSTGQKNQPQHF.

This chain links TRBV7-9 with TRBJ1-6; D gene ambiguous. Germline assignment: CDR1 SEHNR and CDR2 FQNEAQ (reference sequence). This CDR3 is 12 amino acids long. V was trimmed by 1 base and J by 7 bases, leaving 2 bases between them. The DNA for the CDR3 is TGTGCCAGCAGCTTAGGGAATTCACCCCTCCACTTT. Translating gives CASSLGNSPLHF.

The chain joins TRBV27 to TRBJ2-5, with TRBD2 as a possible D gene (5 bases). With 3 bases removed from V and 5 bases from J, the gap between germline ends came to 10 bases. Germline values: CDR1 MNHEY, CDR2 SMNVEV (reference sequence). CDR3 length: 13 amino acids. The CDR3: CASSLAGGETQYF. CDR3 sequence (DNA): TGTGCCAGCAGTTTGGCCGGAGGCGAGACCCAGTACTTC.

The rearrangement uses TRBV7-9 and TRBJ2-1; 9 positions agree with TRBD2. This CDR3 is 16 amino acids long. Germline V gene sequence: CDR1 SEHNR, CDR2 FQNEAQ (reference sequence). V lost 7 bases, J lost 7 bases, and 14 bases stayed unmatched. CDR3 loop: CASKTVEAGGHNEQFF. The CDR3 coding sequence is TGTGCCAGCAAAACGGTGGAGGCGGGAGGGCATAATGAGCAGTTCTTC.

The rearrangement links TRBV18 to TRBJ2-7, with 7 nucleotides matching TRBD1. This CDR3 is built from 15 residues. The trim removed 0 bases at V and 6 bases at J, leaving 8 bases unmatched. CDR1 is KGHSH and CDR2 is LQKENI in the germline V gene. Here the CDR3 DNA reads TGTGCCAGCTCACCACCCGCGCAGGGGGATCGCGAGCAGTACTTC. It specifies CASSPPAQGDREQYF.

The chain joins TRBV27 to TRBJ2-7, with 7 positions matching TRBD2. This CDR3 spans 14 amino acids. V shed 6 bases, J shed 4 bases, and the junction held 9 bases outside the gene matches. Per the germline V gene, CDR1 is MNHEY and CDR2 is SMNVEV (reference sequence). CDR3 coding DNA: TGTGCCAGCAGATTGAGCGGGGTGGGGTACGAGCAGTACTTC. Its protein is CASRLSGVGYEQYF.

This chain joins TRBV10-3 and TRBJ2-7; TRBD1 agrees at 7 bases. After removal of 6 bases from V and 7 bases from J, the junction contained 15 bases not matched to a gene. This CDR3 has 15 residues. Germline CDR1 reads ENHRY; CDR2 reads SYGVKD. DNA for the CDR3: TGTGCCATCAGCCTCATTACAGGGGACCTAGGGGAGCAGTACTTC. Encoded protein: CAISLITGDLGEQYF.

The gene calls are TRBV5-5 and TRBJ1-5; possibly TRBD1 for D (6 bases). This CDR3 contains 17 residues. CDR1 and CDR2 from the germline V gene are SGHKS and YYEKEE (reference sequence). The V end lost 4 bases, the J end lost 3 bases, and 20 bases lay between the germline ends. Here the CDR3 DNA reads TGTGCCAGCAGCCCGGATTTGGCAGGGGTGTACAATCAGCCCCAGCATTTT. Translated: CASSPDLAGVYNQPQHF. Full variable domain (missing parts from reference TRBV5-5 and TRBJ1-5): DAGVTQSPTHLIKTRGQQVTLRCSPISGHKSVSWYQQVLGQGPQFIFQYYEKEERGRGNFPDRFSARQFPNYSSELNVNALLLGDSALYLCASSPDLAGVYNQPQHFGDGTRLSIL.

The chain employs TRBV6-1 and TRBJ2-5; possibly TRBD2 for D (5 bases). V dropped 9 bases and J dropped 1 base, with 18 bases sitting between them. The CDR3 has 15 residues. CDR1 is MNHNS and CDR2 is SASEGT in the germline V gene. As DNA, the CDR3 is TGTGCCAGTGCTTCGGGAACGGTGGTCCAAGAGACCCAGTACTTC. Its translation: CASASGTVVQETQYF.

This rearrangement joins TRBV13 to TRBJ2-3; 10 positions agree with TRBD2. The CDR3 has 15 residues. Unmatched junction bases numbered 2, after V lost 5 bases and J lost 0 bases. Germline values: CDR1 PRHDT, CDR2 FYEKMQ (reference sequence). CDR3 in amino acids: CASSPTSGSTDTQYF. The CDR3 nucleotides read TGTGCCAGCAGCCCGACTAGCGGGAGCACAGATACGCAGTATTTT. Combining the CDR3 with reference TRBV13 and TRBJ2-3 gives the whole variable domain AAGVIQSPRHLIKEKRETATLKCYPIPRHDTVYWYQQGPGQDPQFLISFYEKMQSDKGSIPDRFSAQQFSDYHSELNMSSLELGDSALYFCASSPTSGSTDTQYFGPGTRLTVL.

V is TRBV11-3 and J is TRBJ2-7; D not certain. Trimming pared 4 bases from V and 4 bases from J, leaving 5 bases between. Looked up from germline, CDR1 is SGHNT and CDR2 is YENEEA. CDR3 length equals 11 residues. This chain's CDR3 is CASSSTYEQYF. CDR3 nucleotides: TGTGCCAGCAGCTCGACTTACGAGCAGTACTTC.

Here the CDR3 reads CASSDHSGRTGELFF. The CDR3 DNA is TGTGCCAGCAGTGACCATTCCGGGAGAACCGGGGAGCTGTTTTTT. J is TRBJ2-2 and V is TRBV6-4, with D possibly matching TRBD2 (6 bases). CDR3 length: 15 residues. The V end lost 2 bases, the J end lost 5 bases, and 12 bases lay between the germline ends. The V gene's germline CDR1 is MRHNA and CDR2 SNTAGT.